Below, 9 T cell receptor beta chains from the same sample are listed, as sequenced in a study of blood T cell repertoires in COVID-19. Using immunoSEQ multiplex PCR, the repertoire was profiled, and TCRdb retains in-frame clones only, with some absent. Among approximately 77,000 clones, 80% were seen once, and the ten largest hold less than 6%. The sequenced material came from peripheral blood. These receptors came from a woman in her seventies with acute or convalescent COVID-19.

The chain is built from TRBV5-5 and TRBJ2-2, with a weak D call TRBD2 (5 bases). V lost 5 bases and J lost 6, with 17 bases in between. This CDR3 is built from 15 residues. In germline, CDR1 is SGHKS, CDR2 YYEKEE (reference sequence). CDR3 in amino acids: CASSSRTGKSGELFF. Here the CDR3 DNA reads TGTGCCAGCAGTTCAAGGACGGGGAAGTCCGGGGAGCTGTTTTTT.

This clone turned up a few times. This chain joins TRBV27 and TRBJ2-7; 7 nucleotides align to TRBD1. Germline trimming cut 5 bases from V and 2 bases from J; bases unmatched to any gene: 9. Germline V CDR1 and CDR2: MNHEY, SMNVEV (reference sequence). This CDR3 contains 15 residues. The CDR3 is CASSDQTGTAYEQYF. The CDR3 nucleotides are TGTGCCAGCAGTGATCAAACCGGGACAGCCTACGAGCAGTACTTC.

The chain uses TRBV7-9 and TRBJ2-7; 11 bases agree with TRBD2. Trimming removed 4 bases from V and 2 bases from J; junction bases left unmatched: 4. CDR1 and CDR2 (germline): SEHNR, FQNEAQ (reference sequence). The CDR3 spans 15 residues. The chain's CDR3 is CASSWGLAEPYEQYF. The CDR3, as DNA: TGTGCCAGCAGCTGGGGACTAGCGGAGCCCTACGAGCAGTACTTC.

The rearrangement joins TRBV12-3 or TRBV12-4 to TRBJ1-2, with 7 bases that match TRBD1. This CDR3 has 13 amino acids. Losses at the gene ends were 5 bases for V and 4 bases for J; bases not matched to a gene: 4. The CDR3 DNA reads TGTGCCAGCAGTCCAGGGGACAGCTATGGCTACACCTTC. Translating it yields CASSPGDSYGYTF.

The rearrangement joins TRBV4-1 to TRBJ2-1, with 7 bases fitting TRBD1. In germline, CDR1 is MGHRA, CDR2 YSYEKL. V lost 4 bases and J lost 5; bases outside the gene matches: 5. The length of the CDR3 is 14 residues. The CDR3 nucleotides read TGCGCCAGCAGCCCTGACAGGGCCGACAATGAGCAGTTCTTC. Protein product: CASSPDRADNEQFF.

V usage is TRBV23-1 and J usage is TRBJ2-2; D perhaps matches TRBD2 (7 bases). TRBV23-1 is recorded as an ORF, its role being uncertain. V lost 0 bases and J 4 bases, leaving 18 bases between the germline ends. This CDR3 comprises 18 residues. The CDR3, as DNA: TGCGCCAGCAGTCAATCGGGGAGGGGGGCCCGCGTCACCGGGGAGCTGTTTTTT. It encodes CASSQSGRGARVTGELFF.

J is TRBJ1-2 and V is TRBV6-2 or TRBV6-3; TRBD1 aligns across 9 bases. Germline-derived CDR1 and CDR2 are MNHEY and SVGEGT. The CDR3 contains 15 residues. V was pared by 5 bases and J by 2 bases, with 6 bases of the junction left unmatched. CDR3 DNA sequence: TGTGCCAGCAGTGCCCCCGGGACAGGGAACTATGGCTACACCTTC. This codes for CASSAPGTGNYGYTF.

This clone was observed a handful of times. This rearrangement joins TRBV27 to TRBJ1-6; D is unresolved. The germline CDR1 and CDR2 sequences are MNHEY and SMNVEV (reference sequence). Deletions cut 6 bases from V and 9 bases from J, with 15 bases between. The CDR3 totals 14 residues. The CDR3 DNA follows: TGTGCCAGCAGCCCCGGGTCCGGCGGTTCACCCCTCCACTTT. Protein sequence: CASSPGSGGSPLHF.

The V gene is TRBV6-6, the J gene TRBJ1-1, with D tentatively TRBD1 (5 bases). V was shortened by 2 bases and J by 1 base, with 14 bases between the two germline ends. The CDR3 spans 16 residues. CDR1 MNHNY and CDR2 SVGAGI come from the germline V gene (reference sequence). In DNA, the CDR3 is TGTGCCAGCAGTTACGACAGTAACTGGGCGAACACTGAAGCTTTCTTT. Residues: CASSYDSNWANTEAFF.